This section outlines one TCR beta chain sequence together with its context. Produced via immunoSEQ multiplex PCR; TCRdb's table is partial and in-frame only. The sample holds nearly 600,000 clones, nearly 97% seen once. The source of the sample is a study of shared clonotypes between healthy human individuals. CD45RO-negative, CCR7-selected cells formed the naive CD8 fraction, which excluded terminally differentiated effector memory CD45RA+ cells. CDR1 and CDR2 from the germline V gene are GTSNPN and SVGIG (reference sequence). The CDR3 totals 18 residues. V was pared by 2 bases and J by 3 bases, with 25 bases between.

The receptor's source is a woman under 40 in good health. The sequenced material came from naive CD8+ T cells sorted from blood. The rearrangement uses TRBV30 and TRBJ1-1; D possibly corresponds to TRBD1 (5 bases). CDR3 DNA: TGTGCCTGGAGTAAACGGGGACCGTTCCGTATCGGGGACACTGAAGCTTTCTTT. Translated: CAWSKRGPFRIGDTEAFF.